These 28 T cell receptor beta chains came from one sample sequenced in a study of identical twins. TCRdb itself ran the 5' RACE reads through MiXCR, one entry per CDR3 protein. Here the sample spans 510,000 or so distinct CDR3 sequences, approximately 16% being singletons. These data were also filed under a second study, of yellow fever vaccine responses in identical twins.

Sequenced input: CD4+ T cells sorted from blood. These receptors all stem from a woman aged 18-30 years in good health.

This clonotype has just a few counts. The rearrangement links TRBV6-1 to TRBJ2-2, with 8 bases that match TRBD1. J gave up 3 bases and V 7 bases, and 4 bases lay outside the gene matches. The CDR3 has 14 residues. Germline loops: CDR1 MNHNS, CDR2 SASEGT. The CDR3 loop reads CASKGQGHTGELFF. CDR3 nucleotides: TGTGCCAGCAAAGGACAGGGCCACACCGGGGAGCTGTTTTTT.

This clonotype was detected only a few times. This chain uses TRBV10-3 with TRBJ2-1, with 9 positions matching TRBD2. CDR1 is ENHRY, CDR2 SYGVKD, per germline. The V gene end was trimmed by 2 bases and the J gene end by 7 bases; junction bases not matched to a gene: 12. The CDR3 has 17 residues. CDR3 residues: CAISEPAGGPTGNEQFF. The CDR3 DNA follows: TGTGCCATCAGTGAGCCGGCGGGAGGGCCAACAGGTAATGAGCAGTTCTTC.

This sequence joins TRBV7-2 and TRBJ2-1, with 11 bases fitting TRBD2. The ends lost 7 bases at V and 6 bases at J; junction bases unmatched: 5. The CDR3 spans 14 residues. Germline CDR1 and CDR2: SGHTA and FQGNSA. CDR3 region: CASTSSGRGNEQFF. CDR3 nucleotides: TGTGCCAGCACCAGTAGCGGGAGGGGCAATGAGCAGTTCTTC.

This clonotype was counted only a few times. The CDR3 DNA reads TGTGCCAGCAGCCCCCGTATTATCGGGGGTAGAGGAAACACCATATATTTT. It specifies CASSPRIIGGRGNTIYF. The genes are TRBV11-2 and TRBJ1-3; a possible D gene is TRBD1 (5 bases). There are 17 residues in the CDR3. V was pared by 5 bases and J by 4 bases, with 21 bases between. Germline V gives CDR1 SGHAT, CDR2 FQNNGV. Based on the CDR3 plus reference TRBV11-2 and TRBJ1-3, the full variable domain is EAGVAQSPRYKIIEKRQSVAFWCNPISGHATLYWYQQILGQGPKLLIQFQNNGVVDDSQLPKDRFSAERLKGVDSTLKIQPAKLEDSAVYLCASSPRIIGGRGNTIYFGEGSWLTVV.

The chain joins TRBV29-1 to TRBJ2-5; 10 bases line up with TRBD1. CDR3 length: 12 amino acids. After removal of 7 bases from V and 7 bases from J, the junction contained 6 bases not matched to a gene. Germline assignment: CDR1 SQVTM and CDR2 ANQGSEA. The CDR3 loop is CSGGGQGGTQYF. CDR3 nucleotide sequence: TGCAGCGGAGGAGGACAGGGGGGGACCCAGTACTTC.

The chain has TRBV9 and TRBJ1-4; possibly TRBD1 for D (5 bases). The V gene's germline CDR1 is SGDLS and CDR2 YYNGEE. The CDR3 has 15 amino acids. V lost 4 bases and J lost 8, with 18 bases in between. The CDR3 here is CASSPGAVTSEKLFF. The CDR3 DNA sequence: TGTGCCAGCAGCCCCGGGGCAGTGACGTCCGAAAAACTGTTTTTT.

V usage is TRBV3-1 and J usage is TRBJ2-1, with 11 bases fitting TRBD1. Germline-derived CDR1 and CDR2 are LGHDT and YNNKEL (reference sequence). J was trimmed by 12 bases and V by 4 bases; bases with no gene match: 14. This CDR3 is built from 16 residues. CDR3: CASSLPGTGGPGAQFF. Written as DNA, the CDR3 is TGTGCCAGCAGCCTCCCCGGGACAGGGGGACCAGGGGCGCAGTTCTTC.

This clonotype was seen only a few times. A read error may account for a junction end that differs from germline. The V call is TRBV7-2, the J call TRBJ2-7, with D perhaps TRBD2 (5 bases). Germline assignment: CDR1 SGHTA and CDR2 FQGNSA. The CDR3 runs to 15 residues. Here the CDR3 reads CASSLAGSETYEQYF. The CDR3 DNA is TGTGCCAGCAGCCTAGCTGGTAGCGAGACCTACGAGCAGTACTTC.

V gene TRBV24-1 combines with J gene TRBJ1-4; possible D gene TRBD1, 6 bases. In germline, CDR1 is KGHDR, CDR2 SFDVKD. The CDR3 contains 18 residues. V was trimmed by 2 bases and J by 4 bases, leaving 19 bases between them. DNA for the CDR3: TGTGCCACCAGTGATTCCCCCTCGGCAGGGGCTGTTAATGAAAAACTGTTTTTT. This sequence encodes CATSDSPSAGAVNEKLFF.

This clonotype was seen more than once but under ten times. DNA of the CDR3: TGTGCCAGCAGTCCTCTACGAGGGAACACTGAAGCTTTCTTT. It specifies CASSPLRGNTEAFF. The rearrangement links TRBV7-2 to TRBJ1-1; D unresolved. CDR1 and CDR2 from the germline V gene are SGHTA and FQGNSA. The CDR3 sequence is 14 residues long. The V end was cut by 6 bases, the J end by 1 base, with 12 bases between.

A few counts support this clonotype. The chain combines TRBV11-3 with TRBJ2-7; tentatively, D is TRBD1 or TRBD2 (6 bases each). From germline, CDR1 is SGHNT and CDR2 YENEEA. V lost 0 bases and J lost 3, with 9 bases in between. CDR3 length: 14 residues. The CDR3 loop is CASSLDGGNYEQYF. The CDR3 region has the DNA TGTGCCAGCAGCTTAGACGGGGGCAACTACGAGCAGTACTTC.

J is TRBJ2-3 and V is TRBV2; D gene ambiguous. Trimming shortened V by 6 bases and J by 0 bases, and 10 bases separated the two germline ends. The CDR3 spans 14 residues. Germline V gene sequence: CDR1 SNHLY, CDR2 FYNNEI. CDR3: CASRGLTSTDTQYF. CDR3 bases: TGTGCCAGCAGGGGATTAACTAGCACAGATACGCAGTATTTT.

The V and J genes are TRBV7-8 and TRBJ2-3; TRBD2 agrees at 9 bases. The CDR3 spans 18 residues. CDR1 and CDR2 (germline): SGHVS, FQNEAQ. The V gene end was trimmed by 1 base and the J gene end by 0 bases; junction bases not matched to a gene: 8. CDR3 region: CASSLGTTSGLSTDTQYF. CDR3 nucleotides: TGTGCCAGCAGCTTAGGGACGACTAGCGGTCTCAGCACAGATACGCAGTATTTT.

This chain uses TRBV20-1 with TRBJ1-4, with D maybe TRBD1 (5 bases). The ends were cut back, 6 bases at V and 0 bases at J, with 17 bases in the middle. Germline CDR1 is DFQATT and CDR2 is SNEGSKA (reference sequence). This CDR3 is 16 amino acids long. CDR3 nucleotide sequence: TGCAGTGCCTCAGGGCCCGGGAAAACAACTAATGAAAAACTGTTTTTT. This codes for CSASGPGKTTNEKLFF.

This clonotype turned up a few times. The DNA for the CDR3 is TGTGCCAGCAGTGGGACAGGACTACCTTACAATGAGCAGTTCTTC. Translation: CASSGTGLPYNEQFF. The chain is built from TRBV6-1 and TRBJ2-1; TRBD1 might be the D (7 bases). Trimming removed 4 bases at V and 4 bases at J, with 14 bases between. Per germline, CDR1 MNHNS and CDR2 SASEGT. The CDR3 is 15 amino acids.

This clonotype was recorded only once. J is TRBJ1-5 and V is TRBV27; D possibly corresponds to TRBD1 (5 bases). Germline-derived CDR1 and CDR2 are MNHEY and SMNVEV (reference sequence). The V end was cut by 0 bases, the J end by 3 bases, with 9 bases between. This CDR3 is built from 15 residues. The chain's CDR3 is CASSLSRQTNQPQHF. In nucleotides, the CDR3 is TGTGCCAGCAGTTTATCTCGACAGACCAATCAGCCCCAGCATTTT.

This chain joins TRBV28 and TRBJ2-2; D is uncertain. The CDR3 extends over 16 amino acids. Looked up from germline, CDR1 is MDHEN and CDR2 is SYDVKM. V was cut by 2 bases and J by 4 bases, with 14 bases left in between. CDR3 sequence (DNA): TGTGCCAGCAGTTTACTGTTGGTCGGACCCACCGGGGAGCTGTTTTTT. Protein product: CASSLLLVGPTGELFF. Filled out from reference TRBV28 and TRBJ2-2, the complete variable domain reads DVKVTQSSRYLVKRTGEKVFLECVQDMDHENMFWYRQDPGLGLRLIYFSYDVKMKEKGDIPEGYSVSREKKERFSLILESASTNQTSMYLCASSLLLVGPTGELFFGEGSRLTVL.

This clonotype showed up just a few times. V usage is TRBV15 and J usage is TRBJ2-1; 7 bases match TRBD2. J was trimmed by 0 bases and V by 5 bases; bases with no gene match: 10. Germline CDR1 LNHNV, CDR2 YYDKDF (reference sequence). The CDR3 has 17 amino acids. In DNA, the CDR3 is TGTGCCACCAGCCTCCTAGGCGGGAGAAACTCCTACAATGAGCAGTTCTTC. Protein: CATSLLGGRNSYNEQFF.

The chain combines TRBV28 with TRBJ2-1; 10 bases fit TRBD2. The CDR3 sequence is 17 residues long. Germline V gene data show CDR1 as MDHEN and CDR2 as SYDVKM. Trimming at V came to 7 bases and at J to 3 bases, leaving 12 bases not matched to a gene. The CDR3 reads CASIPPSGSVVYNEQFF. The CDR3, as DNA: TGTGCCAGCATTCCCCCTAGCGGGAGCGTGGTCTACAATGAGCAGTTCTTC.

The V gene is TRBV7-2, the J gene TRBJ1-6; possibly TRBD1 for D (5 bases). This CDR3 region has 14 residues. The germline V and J ends were trimmed by 8 bases and 6 bases, with 14 bases remaining between them. Germline-derived CDR1 and CDR2 are SGHTA and FQGNSA. CDR3: CASGGLGRNSPLHF. CDR3 bases: TGTGCCAGCGGGGGATTGGGCCGTAATTCACCCCTCCACTTT.

Here the CDR3 DNA reads TGTGCCAGCAGTGAAGGGCTGGCCTGGTCTGGAGAGCAGTACTTC. Its protein is CASSEGLAWSGEQYF. This rearrangement joins TRBV2 to TRBJ2-7; unclear D gene. The CDR3 covers 15 residues. V was pared by 1 base and J by 7 bases, with 17 bases between. Germline CDR1 SNHLY, CDR2 FYNNEI. Full variable domain (missing parts from reference TRBV2 and TRBJ2-7): EPEVTQTPSHQVTQMGQEVILRCVPISNHLYFYWYRQILGQKVEFLVSFYNNEISEKSEIFDDQFSVERPDGSNFTLKIRSTKLEDSAMYFCASSEGLAWSGEQYFGPGTRLTVT.

The chain recombines TRBV5-1 with TRBJ1-1; 7 bases match TRBD1. Trimming removed 4 bases from V and 1 base from J; junction bases left unmatched: 10. Looked up from germline, CDR1 is SGHRS and CDR2 is YFSETQ. The CDR3 consists of 16 residues. CDR3 region: CASSLRPTGRNTEAFF. In DNA, the CDR3 is TGCGCCAGCAGCCTCAGACCGACAGGGAGGAACACTGAAGCTTTCTTT.

V gene TRBV29-1 combines with J gene TRBJ2-1, with 8 bases that match TRBD1. There are 12 residues in the CDR3. The ends lost 4 bases at V and 10 bases at J; junction bases unmatched: 6. Germline CDR1 is SQVTM and CDR2 is ANQGSEA. The CDR3 loop reads CSVGGQVGEQFF. CDR3 in DNA: TGCAGCGTTGGGGGACAGGTGGGGGAGCAGTTCTTC.

This clonotype was found many times. The chain combines TRBV12-3 or TRBV12-4 with TRBJ2-2; D is uncertain. Trimming removed 4 bases from V and 4 bases from J, with 16 bases in between. The CDR3 runs to 16 residues. The CDR3, as DNA: TGTGCCAGCAGTTCTCGATCAACTACGAGCACCGGGGAGCTGTTTTTT. This gives the protein CASSSRSTTSTGELFF.

This clonotype has ten or more counts. V gene TRBV4-2 combines with J gene TRBJ2-3, with 7 bases aligning to TRBD2. The CDR3 has 16 amino acids. The V and J ends lost 0 bases and 1 base, in that order; junction bases with no gene match: 4. The germline V gene has CDR1 LGHNA and CDR2 YNFKEQ. In nucleotides, the CDR3 is TGTGCCAGCAGCCAAGAGCGGGAGAGGGGCACAGATACGCAGTATTTT. Residues: CASSQERERGTDTQYF.

This chain links TRBV28 with TRBJ1-5, with D unclear. This CDR3 comprises 14 residues. The germline V and J ends were trimmed by 1 base and 3 bases, with 7 bases remaining between them. Germline lookup yields CDR1 MDHEN and CDR2 SYDVKM. The CDR3 reads CASSLYGFNQPQHF. In nucleotides, the CDR3 is TGTGCCAGCAGTTTATACGGGTTCAATCAGCCCCAGCATTTT.

This clonotype was detected only a few times. V is TRBV11-2 and J is TRBJ2-1; D call uncertain. CDR1 is SGHAT, CDR2 FQNNGV, per germline. V was clipped by 7 bases and J by 9 bases, with 16 bases between them. This CDR3 has 13 amino acids. This CDR3 is CASTLSEVGEQFF. DNA of the CDR3: TGTGCCAGCACCCTTAGTGAGGTGGGTGAGCAGTTCTTC.

The rearrangement uses TRBV2 and TRBJ2-1, with D possibly TRBD1 on 5 matching bases. The CDR3 is 14 residues long. Trimming stripped 9 bases from V and 7 bases from J, with 19 bases between. Looked up from germline, CDR1 is SNHLY and CDR2 is FYNNEI. CDR3 sequence reads: CASLGQGVQNEQFF. For the CDR3, the DNA is TGTGCCAGTTTGGGGCAAGGGGTACAGAATGAGCAGTTCTTC.